The next 5 T cell receptor beta chains were all read from a single sample in a study of Graves' ophthalmopathy and Graves' hyperthyroidism. As the template, RNA transcripts were used to amplify TCR beta CDR3 regions. Following a first-round RT-PCR that used HTBI primers, a second-round multiplex PCR was carried out. One entry per CDR3 protein, called by TCRdb with MiXCR from the multiplex PCR reads. The table has under 400,000 distinct CDR3 sequences, roughly a sixth seen once; the top ten hold around an eighth. Sequencing used peripheral blood. The receptors derive from an adult man with Graves' ophthalmopathy.

This clonotype was recorded many times. This chain joins TRBV6-5 and TRBJ2-7; D is tentatively TRBD1 or TRBD2 (5 bases each). The germline V gene encodes CDR1 MNHEY and CDR2 SVGAGI. This CDR3 region has 15 residues. V lost 7 bases to trimming and J lost 3 bases, with 19 bases between them. The chain's CDR3 is CASKTGGYQGYEQYF. CDR3 coding DNA: TGTGCCAGCAAAACCGGCGGGTATCAGGGCTACGAGCAGTACTTC.

This clonotype was seen a handful of times. The chain couples TRBV11-2 to TRBJ2-1, with TRBD2 matching over 12 bases. The CDR3 has 13 residues. The germline CDR1 and CDR2 sequences are SGHAT and FQNNGV. V gave up 6 bases and J gave up 6 bases; unmatched junction bases: 0. The chain's CDR3 is CASRTSGSNEQFF. The CDR3 DNA sequence: TGTGCCAGCAGGACTAGCGGGAGCAATGAGCAGTTCTTC.

A word on this clonotype: The germline gene is not matched at one end of the junction; a read error may be the cause. This sequence joins TRBV6-1 and TRBJ2-2; D gene ambiguous. The CDR3 is 13 amino acids. Germline V gives CDR1 MNHNS, CDR2 SASEGT. The CDR3 here is CASREDLAGELFF. The CDR3 nucleotides read TGTGCCAGCAGGGAAGACTTGGCCGGGGAGCTGTTTTTT.

In its sample, this clonotype was seen many times. J is TRBJ2-5 and V is TRBV11-2; TRBD2 aligns across 9 bases. CDR1 and CDR2 (germline): SGHAT, FQNNGV. V was clipped by 5 bases and J by 2 bases; unmatched bases: 12. The CDR3 runs 17 residues. The CDR3 DNA reads as TGTGCCAGCAGCGCATTATGGGCGGGGGGGAAACAAGAGACCCAGTACTTC. This translates into CASSALWAGGKQETQYF.

Turning to this clonotype: A clone one base away is much larger, so this may be a read error. The chain joins TRBV20-1 to TRBJ1-1; 8 bases are a match to TRBD1. There are 17 residues in the CDR3. Unmatched junction bases numbered 14, after V lost 5 bases and J lost 0 bases. CDR1 is DFQATT and CDR2 is SNEGSKA in the germline V gene (reference sequence). DNA for the CDR3: TGCAGTGCTGGAGGACTCGGACAGGGTGTTATGAACACTGAAGCTTTCTTT. This gives the protein CSAGGLGQGVMNTEAFF.